This T cell receptor (beta chain) is drawn from a study of shared clonotypes between healthy human individuals. The length of the CDR3 is 15 residues. Germline lookup yields CDR1 LGHNA and CDR2 YNFKEQ. Deletions cut 2 bases from V and 7 bases from J, with 18 bases between. Donors were healthy HIV-negative adults without recent acute infections or vaccinations. Subsets obtained from CD4+ cells comprised CD45RA+ naive and CD45RA-negative memory cells. Repertoires were generated with immunoSEQ multiplex PCR, while TCRdb's copy carries only in-frame clones and drops some. Altogether some 1.4 million clones are present, around 95% being singletons, with the ten largest covering roughly 1.1%.

The clonotype was recovered from a man under 40 in good health. Sequenced input: naive CD4+ T cells sorted from blood. Documented subset: CD45RA+ positively selected. This sequence joins TRBV4-2 and TRBJ2-7, with D possibly being TRBD2 (5 bases). The CDR3 coding sequence is TGTGCCAGCAGCCAATACGCGAGGGATATGGGGGAGCAGTACTTC. Protein sequence: CASSQYARDMGEQYF.